This T cell receptor beta chain comes out of a study of cytomegalovirus exposure and HLA in healthy donors (dated 2017 in TCRdb). Background on the whole study: An earlier analysis of 550 to 700 of the donors reported approximately 270 Gb of sequence data and around 110 million unique TCR beta sequences from about 200 million T cells. The study aimed to test whether signatures of past pathogen exposure could be identified by cataloging public T cell receptors. Among the roughly 410 genotyped donors, around 81% belonged to the genetic ancestry cluster associated with self-reported Caucasian donors. Using immunosequencing, the study profiled T cell repertoires from some 670 subjects and related those repertoires to cytomegalovirus serostatus. The number of donors typed differed by locus, with roughly 620-640 for A, B, C, DRB1 and DQB1, over 500 for DQA1, approximately 580 for DPA1, and some 440 for DPB1. The later analysis used no new phenotypic data to find candidate immune exposures, relying instead on TCR beta sequences and their occurrence across donors. Roughly 300 gigabases of sequencing data and approximately 91 million unique TCR sequences made up an early release that covered approximately 620 HLA-typed donors. To predict cytomegalovirus infection status, the study brought together high-throughput TCR immunosequencing, statistical association of individual TCRs with disease status, and machine learning. An earlier analysis of 450 to 750 of the donors used high-throughput TCR beta sequencing to judge whether each TCR beta V gene segment behaved as functional or pseudogenic. Donor age, sex, ethnicity and CMV serostatus were compiled together with the repertoire data. Along with the approximately 620-subject first cohort, a separate validation cohort of 120 different subjects was used. Four to six DR-DQ haplotypes were handled as single units for association and clustering, since linkage in the cohort was strong. A later genetic analysis took genome-wide SNP genotypes for about three fifths of the 666 donors and used that subset as a discovery cohort. Across around 400 genotyped donors of the cohort, an average of roughly 200,000 unique TCR beta nucleotide sequences per donor were sequenced, and approximately 17% of those sequences were non-productive. In a later analysis, previously published TCR beta repertoires from 550 to 750 donors were re-analyzed and high-resolution HLA genotyping was added so that TCR occurrence patterns could be studied. Every repertoire in the discovery cohort had been generated on one and the same sequencing platform. Both class I and class II loci were covered by HLA typing, at four-digit resolution. Beyond this particular receptor, the publication reports: An association between a missense DCLRE1C variant and V-gene and J-gene trimming of TCR beta chains was found in a later genetic analysis and replicated in an independent cohort. Specific HLA alleles were associated with more than 15,000 TCR beta sequences at a false discovery rate of 0.05 in a later analysis. The earlier analysis of 587 of the donors excluded 15 to 20 rarely observed V segments, including chromosome 9 orphons, because counts were too low. In an earlier analysis of fewer than 750 of the donors, most TCR beta V segments were observed in productive rearrangements about 87% or about 30% of the time, broadly matching IMGT annotations. Only TCR beta chains were sequenced in this cohort, and the absence of alpha or paired-chain data limited detectable features. A few of the identified cytomegalovirus-associated TCR beta chains were confirmed in vitro to be specific for cytomegalovirus antigens. The classifier was reported to diagnose cytomegalovirus status with high specificity and sensitivity in both the original and validation cohorts. According to the authors, the approach could potentially be generalized to other disease states and immunological phenotypes. HLA typing was unavailable for some donors at each locus, so association tests used only the typed subset. According to a later analysis, most CMV-associated TCR beta chains appeared to be HLA-restricted, and the HLA associations seemed to be driven largely by CMV exposure. When HLA alleles, especially DR and DQ, strongly co-occurred, TCR associations were difficult to assign to individual alleles. Linkage disequilibrium might explain the correlated functional status among segregating V segments, but an unknown experimental factor could not be ruled out. The study gave a list of about 150 TCR beta chains associated with cytomegalovirus. Immune exposure information for the cohort was limited to CMV serostatus. Across donors, most TCR sequences were observed very rarely, whereas some public TCRs were present in many individuals. A later analysis found that TCR association rates varied across HLA loci, with DRB1 alleles showing the most associated TCRs and HLA-C alleles the fewest. A further reported finding was that TCR beta sequences accurately predicted the HLA-A and HLA-B alleles for most subjects in the first cohort. Roughly uniform sequencing depth across donors was assumed in presence/absence analyses, although this assumption may not hold. A later analysis found that HLA-associated TCR beta chains were more clonally expanded and had lower generation probabilities than equally common non-associated chains. Several of the top co-occurrence clusters appeared to be linked to parvovirus B19, influenza, CMV and Epstein-Barr virus, according to a later analysis. Compared with the approximately 710-donor mean, donors in an Asian-associated ancestry cluster had fewer N-insertions in productive TCRs, according to a later genetic analysis. A cluster of highly shared sequence variants was judged likely to represent a technical artifact of the sequencing pipeline. Some IMGT-functional V segments, including TRBV6-2 and TRBV6-3, could not be distinguished by the 87-base-pair reads and were therefore excluded.

The CDR3, from cysteine to phenylalanine, totals 14 residues. CDR3 DNA is the only sequence kept; it has 42 bases, read in frame from the first base. Clipping removes 6 bases from V and 4 bases from J, with 3 as the unmatched junction base count. Via the germline V gene (reference sequence), CDR1 is MNHNY and CDR2 SVGAGI. The cohort consisted of 600 or so healthy bone marrow donors. Cohort members were all nominally healthy when sampled, although unrecorded immune exposures were likely present. The donor tested CMV seronegative and was one of the 352 seronegative cohort members. A peripheral blood sample was collected from each donor, and TCR beta sequencing was performed on peripheral blood mononuclear cells. The Qiagen DNeasy Blood Extraction Kit was used to extract genomic DNA from the blood cell samples. A word on this clone: Its target antigen remains unknown. The sample holds no much larger clone one base away, and base qualities are not on file.

The method was the immunoSEQ multiplex PCR assay. A mixture of 60 forward primers for TCR Vbeta segments and 13 reverse primers for TCR Jbeta segments was used in the multiplex PCR. Amplification of the CDR3 region of rearranged TCR beta genes was performed with a multiplex PCR assay on genomic DNA. The amplified TCR beta libraries were sequenced on the Illumina HiSeq System as 87-base-pair reads. On the study's bioinformatics: Across the 500 to 750 repertoires, a later analysis counted about 81 million unique TCR beta chains, some 11 million of which were shared by at least two donors. To remove PCR and sequencing errors, raw reads were error-corrected and collapsed into unique sequences using a nearest-neighbor algorithm that merged closely related sequences. Alignment of CDR3 sequences to IMGT reference sequences was used to assign V, D and J gene segments. For a sequence to be retained, at least a six-nucleotide match to both a V gene segment and a J gene segment was required. Rearrangements were classified as productive when the CDR3 lacked stop codons and remained in frame with V and J, and all other rearrangements were classified as non-productive. CDR3 was defined according to IMGT convention as the region running from the second conserved V-encoded cysteine to the conserved J-encoded phenylalanine. The earlier analysis of about 640 of the donors excluded any sequence lacking an unambiguous match to a single V gene segment. An earlier analysis of fewer than 750 of the donors called V segments functional above 56.7% productive rearrangements and segregating when the between-donor standard deviation exceeded 5%. A statistical classification framework was built to diagnose cytomegalovirus status from the catalog of TCR beta chain sequences. In a later analysis, V and J genes were assigned by comparing TCR nucleotide sequences against IMGT/GENE-DB human TR gene sequences. Using the TCRdist pipeline, a later analysis assigned CDR3 sequences along with most-parsimonious VDJ recombination scenarios. A later analysis defined each TCR beta chain by its CDR3 amino acid sequence plus V-gene family, and excluded reads lacking a unique V-gene family. A later analysis removed 550 to 700 highly shared, low-generation-probability nucleotide sequences to deal with suspected cross-contamination and a sequencing artifact. In a later analysis, a clonal expansion index was calculated for each public chain from normalized within-repertoire ranks of inferred template counts. In a later analysis, generation probabilities were computed using a VDJ recombination model fitted to out-of-frame rearrangements, and the results were checked against IGoR. A later analysis scored TCR-TCR, TCR-HLA and TCR-CMV co-occurrence with hypergeometric tests, applying a repertoire-size bias correction to TCR pairs. In a later analysis, false discovery rates were estimated by permuting HLA or CMV assignments 20 times. In a later analysis, co-occurring TCRs were grouped with DBSCAN, and TCRdist sequence similarity was added when clustering was performed within HLA-allele-positive subsets. Repertoires with fewer than 30,000 or more than 120,000 public chains, plus five repertoires with anomalous nucleotide sharing, were excluded from co-occurrence clustering. TCRdb took over this immuneACCESS table, retaining in-frame rearrangements with V and J assigned. Such tables are incomplete; in checked studies, under half of the missing clones stem from an unresolved V gene, and the remainder is unexplained. That table furnishes V, J and clone size, whereas the DNA furnished D and trimming. In all, the sample holds roughly 100,000 clones, and about 70% of those were seen once. The ten largest clones capture 3.2% of the sample.

The TCR comes from a man under 40 in good health and CMV-seronegative. The sequenced sample consisted of PBMCs. The V and J segments used are TRBV6-6 and TRBJ2-2; 9 nucleotides in the junction match TRBD1. The CDR3 in this case is CASSETGGTGELFF. The nucleotide sequence is given as TGTGCCAGCAGCGAGACAGGGGGCACCGGGGAGCTGTTTTTT.